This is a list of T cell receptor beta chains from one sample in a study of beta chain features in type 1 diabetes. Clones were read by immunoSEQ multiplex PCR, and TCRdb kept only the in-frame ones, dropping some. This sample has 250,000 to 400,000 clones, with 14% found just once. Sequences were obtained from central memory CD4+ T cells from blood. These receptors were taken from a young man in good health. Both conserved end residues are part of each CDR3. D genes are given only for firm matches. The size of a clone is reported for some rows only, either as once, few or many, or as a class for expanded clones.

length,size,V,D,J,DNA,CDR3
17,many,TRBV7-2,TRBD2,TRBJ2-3,TGTGCCAGCAGCCCCCAGGCTAGCGGGGTTAGCACAGATACGCAGTATTTT,CASSPQASGVSTDTQYF
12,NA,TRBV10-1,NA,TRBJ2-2,TGCGCCAGCAGTCTAAACACCGGGGAGCTGTTTTTT,CASSLNTGELFF
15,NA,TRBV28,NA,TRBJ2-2,TGTGCCAGCAGACCCGGGGTGGCTCAGGGCGGGGAGCTGTTTTTT,CASRPGVAQGGELFF
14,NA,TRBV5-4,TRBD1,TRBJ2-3,TGTGCCAGCAGCAATCGACAGGGGGCCGATACGCAGTATTTT,CASSNRQGADTQYF
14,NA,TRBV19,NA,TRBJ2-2,TGTGCCAGTACCCTCATCGGAATAACCGGGGAGCTGTTTTTT,CASTLIGITGELFF
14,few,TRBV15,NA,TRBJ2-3,TGTGCCACCAGCAGAGGTCCGAGTAGGGATACGCAGTATTTT,CATSRGPSRDTQYF
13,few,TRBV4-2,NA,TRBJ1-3,TGTGCCAGCAGCTTCCAGGCTGGAAACACCATATATTTT,CASSFQAGNTIYF
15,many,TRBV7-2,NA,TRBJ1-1,TGTGCCAGCAGCTTAGCGGAGAGACGGCCCACTGAAGCTTTCTTT,CASSLAERRPTEAFF
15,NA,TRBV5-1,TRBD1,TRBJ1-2,TGCGCCAGCAGCTTAACAGGGGAGGCTAACTATGGCTACACCTTC,CASSLTGEANYGYTF
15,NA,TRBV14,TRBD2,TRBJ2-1,TGTGCCAGCAGCCCTTTGGGCGGGAGTCACAATGAGCAGTTCTTC,CASSPLGGSHNEQFF
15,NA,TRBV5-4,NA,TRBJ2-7,TGTGCCAGCAGCTCTCTTCAAGGGGCCTCCTACGAGCAGTACTTC,CASSSLQGASYEQYF
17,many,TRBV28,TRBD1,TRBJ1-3,TGTGCCAGCAGTTTAAGGCCGGGAGGGGGCCTTGGAAACACCATATATTTT,CASSLRPGGGLGNTIYF
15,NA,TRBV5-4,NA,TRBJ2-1,TGTGCCAGCAGCCAAGGGTCCCAACGGGGGAATGAGCAGTTCTTC,CASSQGSQRGNEQFF
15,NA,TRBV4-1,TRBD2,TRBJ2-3,TGCGCCAGCAGCCAAGTCAGCGGGAGTACAGATACGCAGTATTTT,CASSQVSGSTDTQYF
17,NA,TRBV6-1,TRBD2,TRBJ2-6,TGTGCCAGCAGTGCGGTGGGGGGGAGCTCTGGGGCCAACGTCCTGACTTTC,CASSAVGGSSGANVLTF
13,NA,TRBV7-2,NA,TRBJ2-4,TGTGCCAGCAGCGTGAATTCCAAAAACATTCAGTACTTC,CASSVNSKNIQYF